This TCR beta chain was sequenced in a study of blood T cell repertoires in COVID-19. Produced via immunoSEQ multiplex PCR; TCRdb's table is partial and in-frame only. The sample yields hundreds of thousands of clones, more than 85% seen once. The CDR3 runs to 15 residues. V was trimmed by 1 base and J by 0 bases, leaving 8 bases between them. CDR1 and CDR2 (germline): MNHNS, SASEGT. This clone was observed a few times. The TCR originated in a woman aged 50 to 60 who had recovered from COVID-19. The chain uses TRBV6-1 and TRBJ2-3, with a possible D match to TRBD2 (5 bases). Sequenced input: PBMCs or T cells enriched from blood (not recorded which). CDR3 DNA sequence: TGTGCCAGCAGTGAAGGGACTTCAAGCACAGATACGCAGTATTTT. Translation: CASSEGTSSTDTQYF.